This T cell receptor beta chain was observed in a study of T cell changes during pregnancy in multiple sclerosis. V lost 0 bases to trimming and J lost 6 bases, with 6 bases between them. CDR3 size: 13 residues. The germline gives CDR1 MNHEY, CDR2 SVGAGI. Measured with immunoSEQ multiplex PCR; TCRdb has only the in-frame clones, and not every one. Of 85,000 to 100,000 clones listed, 85% to 95% were seen once; the top ten hold approximately 1.9%. The sample consisted of peripheral blood, taken after pregnancy. This rearrangement joins TRBV6-5 to TRBJ1-3; D remains ambiguous. This TCR was recovered from a female donor with multiple sclerosis, enrolled in a pregnancy study. The CDR3 here is CASSYSAANTIYF. CDR3 nucleotide sequence: TGTGCCAGCAGTTACTCGGCGGCAAACACCATATATTTT.